Listed here are 30 T cell receptor beta chains from one sample, sequenced in a study of human T cells and chemical hapten exposure. Time point of the sample: healthy volunteer bleed at 2 weeks. Unfractionated whole blood was the source of the extracted total RNA. TCRdb analysed the RACE reads with MiXCR anew, one entry per CDR3 protein. Found here are about 31,000 distinct CDR3 sequences, about 7% of them singletons; the top ten hold approximately 10%. The sequenced sample consisted of whole blood. The source of these receptors is a human donor in good health. Some clones in this sample may be carry-over from other donors' samples.

By proportion, this clonotype is large. V is TRBV4-3 and J is TRBJ2-2; D unresolved. This CDR3 is 17 amino acids long. Germline V gene sequence: CDR1 LGHNA, CDR2 YSLEER. V was shortened by 1 base and J by 5 bases, with 17 bases between the two germline ends. The CDR3 nucleotides are TGCGCCAGCAGCCAAGCAGTGGGTGGGGTACAGACCGGGGAGCTGTTTTTT. Translated, it gives CASSQAVGGVQTGELFF.

This clonotype was counted ten times or more. The chain recombines TRBV28 with TRBJ2-3; tentative D call: TRBD2 (5 bases). V was cut by 3 bases and J by 3 bases, with 7 bases left in between. In germline, CDR1 is MDHEN, CDR2 SYDVKM. This CDR3 region has 13 residues. As DNA, the CDR3 is TGTGCCAGCAGTTTGGGCGGGACAGATACGCAGTATTTT. Translating it yields CASSLGGTDTQYF.

The V call is TRBV7-2, the J call TRBJ1-5, with D hard to call. This CDR3 spans 14 amino acids. Trimming left V 1 base short and J 5 bases short, with 9 bases between. Germline-derived CDR1 and CDR2 are SGHTA and FQGNSA. Here the CDR3 DNA reads TGTGCCAGCAGCTTAGTGGCCGGAGATCAGCCCCAGCATTTT. This sequence encodes CASSLVAGDQPQHF.

Ten or more counts support this clonotype. The rearrangement links TRBV16 to TRBJ1-1; D not resolved. The germline CDR1 and CDR2 sequences are KGHSY and FQNENV. The length of the CDR3 is 16 residues. V shed 4 bases and J shed 2 bases, with 17 bases lying between them. In DNA form, the CDR3 reads TGTGCCAGCAGCCCCCTTGGGCCTACTGCTAACACTGAAGCTTTCTTT. Its protein product is CASSPLGPTANTEAFF.

Ten or more counts support this clonotype. The genes are TRBV14 and TRBJ2-3; weak D call: TRBD2 (6 bases). CDR3 length: 15 residues. V dropped 0 bases and J dropped 5 bases, with 12 bases sitting between them. CDR1 and CDR2 (germline): SGHDN, FVKESK. The CDR3 here is CASSQERGRLDTQYF. DNA for the CDR3: TGTGCCAGCAGCCAAGAAAGAGGGAGGTTAGATACGCAGTATTTT.

There are many counts of this clonotype. The chain recombines TRBV11-2 with TRBJ2-1, with D unclear. The CDR3 has 13 amino acids. Trimming removed 1 base from V and 9 bases from J, with 10 bases in between. Germline V CDR1 and CDR2: SGHAT, FQNNGV. CDR3 sequence (DNA): TGTGCCAGCAGCTTAGTTGAGGCTAGTGAGCAGTTCTTC. Translation: CASSLVEASEQFF.

At least ten counts were recorded for this clonotype. The chain joins TRBV6-1 to TRBJ1-1, with D tentatively TRBD1 (5 bases). This CDR3 spans 12 amino acids. Germline V gene sequence: CDR1 MNHNS, CDR2 SASEGT. V lost 4 bases to trimming and J lost 8 bases, with 11 bases between them. The CDR3 spells CASSVGTGEAFF. CDR3 bases: TGTGCCAGCAGTGTTGGAACAGGAGAAGCTTTCTTT.

V usage is TRBV4-3 and J usage is TRBJ2-5; D call uncertain. V lost 0 bases, J lost 4 bases, and 12 bases lay in between. The germline CDR1 and CDR2 sequences are LGHNA and YSLEER. The CDR3 has 15 amino acids. In DNA form, the CDR3 reads TGCGCCAGCAGCCAAGATAACGGGCCAGGAGAGACCCAGTACTTC. Protein product: CASSQDNGPGETQYF.

In the case of this clonotype: This may be a read error: a much more frequent sequence differs by one nucleotide. This chain links TRBV28 with TRBJ2-7; TRBD1 agrees at 8 bases. The V gene's germline CDR1 is MDHEN and CDR2 SYDVKM. The CDR3 spans 15 residues. The CDR3, as DNA: TGTGCCAGCGTAAACCGACAGGGGTCCTCCTACAAGCAGTACTTC. Its translation: CASVNRQGSSYKQYF.

In its sample, this clonotype was seen a few times. The chain links TRBV2 to TRBJ1-5; D not resolved. With 1 base removed from V and 1 base from J, the gap between germline ends came to 5 bases. The CDR3 is 14 residues long. CDR1 is SNHLY, CDR2 FYNNEI, per germline. The chain's CDR3 is CASSEGRSNQPQHF. CDR3 bases: TGTGCCAGCAGTGAAGGGCGGAGCAATCAGCCCCAGCATTTT.

This clonotype was counted many times. J is TRBJ2-3 and V is TRBV29-1; D assignment may be TRBD1 or TRBD2 (6 bases each). CDR1 and CDR2 (germline): SQVTM, ANQGSEA. CDR3 length equals 14 residues. The V end lost 4 bases, the J end lost 2 bases, and 13 bases lay between the germline ends. CDR3 DNA: TGCAGCGTTGCGAGGGGGGCGGTCACAGATACGCAGTATTTT. Protein: CSVARGAVTDTQYF.

With respect to this clonotype: Germline is not matched at one junction end, which may reflect a read error. The chain carries TRBV28 and TRBJ2-7; 10 bases are a match to TRBD2. Germline V gives CDR1 MDHEN, CDR2 SYDVKM. The CDR3 sequence is 14 residues long. The CDR3 region has the DNA TGTGCCAGCAGTTACCATTCGACCGGGACTAGCGTGACATTC. Translated: CASSYHSTGTSVTF.

V is TRBV20-1 and J is TRBJ2-7, with 8 nucleotides matching TRBD2. Germline lookup yields CDR1 DFQATT and CDR2 SNEGSKA (reference sequence). J gave up 3 bases and V 6 bases, and 4 bases lay outside the gene matches. The CDR3 is made up of 12 amino acids. The chain's CDR3 is CSAPGRGYEQYF. DNA of the CDR3: TGCAGTGCGCCCGGGAGGGGCTACGAGCAGTACTTC.

In this sample, this clonotype turned up a few times. The chain links TRBV7-2 to TRBJ2-3; 13 bases agree with TRBD2. The germline CDR1 and CDR2 sequences are SGHTA and FQGNSA. V lost 5 bases and J lost 5; bases outside the gene matches: 7. This CDR3 contains 16 residues. CDR3 nucleotide sequence: TGTGCCAGCAGCCTACTAGCGGGGGGGAATGGAGATACGCAGTATTTT. Translating it yields CASSLLAGGNGDTQYF.

This clonotype was seen a few times. The J gene is TRBJ2-2, the V gene TRBV6-2 or TRBV6-3; D remains unclear. The CDR3 sequence is 15 residues long. Germline CDR1 reads MNHEY; CDR2 reads SVGEGT. The germline V and J ends were trimmed by 2 bases and 4 bases, with 11 bases remaining between them. The CDR3 DNA follows: TGTGCCAGCAGTTACGGGCCTCCGGGCACCGGGGAGCTGTTTTTT. As protein: CASSYGPPGTGELFF.

This clonotype counts as medium-sized. The V and J genes are TRBV12-3 or TRBV12-4 and TRBJ2-7; D may be TRBD1 (5 bases). This CDR3 spans 14 amino acids. Between the trimmed V and J ends, which lost 8 bases and 0 bases, there was a span of 14 bases. For the CDR3, the DNA is TGTGCCAGCTCTGACTCAGGGTCCTCCTACGAGCAGTACTTC. Translating gives CASSDSGSSYEQYF.

The V gene is TRBV20-1, the J gene TRBJ2-1; the match to TRBD1 covers 7 bases. The CDR3 is made up of 12 amino acids. CDR1 is DFQATT and CDR2 is SNEGSKA in the germline V gene (reference sequence). V was pared by 4 bases and J by 10 bases, with 7 bases of the junction left unmatched. CDR3 nucleotide sequence: TGCAGTGCTACTCAGGGGGTGAGGGAGCAGTTCTTC. It translates to CSATQGVREQFF.

The chain combines TRBV5-5 with TRBJ2-5, with D perhaps TRBD1 or TRBD2 (5 bases each). There are 15 residues in the CDR3. Trimming shortened V by 2 bases and J by 5 bases, and 16 bases separated the two germline ends. The germline V gene encodes CDR1 SGHKS and CDR2 YYEKEE (reference sequence). CDR3 bases: TGTGCCAGCAGCTTCCCCCAGGGAACGGGGGAGACCCAGTACTTC. Translation: CASSFPQGTGETQYF.

This clonotype was picked up many times. The chain couples TRBV28 to TRBJ2-1; the D is unclear. Trimming shortened V by 5 bases and J by 5 bases, and 4 bases separated the two germline ends. The CDR3 is made up of 11 amino acids. CDR1 is MDHEN and CDR2 is SYDVKM in the germline V gene. CDR3 residues: CASSINNEQFF. CDR3 bases: TGTGCCAGCAGTATCAACAATGAGCAGTTCTTC.

This clonotype turned up a few times. The V call is TRBV7-9, the J call TRBJ2-1; the D is unclear. CDR1 is SEHNR, CDR2 FQNEAQ, per germline (reference sequence). The CDR3 is 12 amino acids. The germline V and J ends were trimmed by 0 bases and 9 bases, with 6 bases remaining between them. Written as DNA, the CDR3 is TGTGCCAGCAGCTTAGCGGGCGCTGAGCAGTTCTTC. Translated, it gives CASSLAGAEQFF. Supplemented by reference TRBV7-9 and TRBJ2-1, the full variable domain reads DTGVSQNPRHKITKRGQNVTFRCDPISEHNRLYWYRQTLGQGPEFLTYFQNEAQLEKSRLLSDRFSAERPKGSFSTLEIQRTEQGDSAMYLCASSLAGAEQFFGPGTRLTVL.

The chain couples TRBV30 to TRBJ2-3; no reliable D call. This CDR3 is built from 16 residues. Per germline, CDR1 GTSNPN and CDR2 SVGIG (reference sequence). The V gene lost 0 bases and the J gene lost 0 bases, with 13 bases spanning the gap. The CDR3 spells CAWSVLQKVSTDTQYF. The CDR3, as DNA: TGTGCCTGGAGTGTACTTCAGAAAGTTAGCACAGATACGCAGTATTTT.

A few counts support this clonotype. The rearrangement joins TRBV28 to TRBJ1-1; a weak D match, TRBD1 (6 bases). Trimming took off 3 bases at V and 2 bases at J, with 13 bases between the two ends. Per the germline V gene, CDR1 is MDHEN and CDR2 is SYDVKM. The CDR3 is 15 residues long. The CDR3 coding sequence is TGTGCCAGCAGTTTTGCAGGGGTTCGTAACACTGAAGCTTTCTTT. Protein sequence: CASSFAGVRNTEAFF.

The J gene is TRBJ2-3, the V gene TRBV4-1, with 9 bases that match TRBD2. Per the germline V gene, CDR1 is MGHRA and CDR2 is YSYEKL. Unmatched junction bases numbered 5, after V lost 0 bases and J lost 1 base. The length of the CDR3 is 17 residues. CDR3 in amino acids: CASSQDRLAARTDTQYF. The CDR3 DNA reads TGCGCCAGCAGCCAAGATCGACTAGCGGCGCGCACAGATACGCAGTATTTT.

This clonotype appeared a few times. This sequence joins TRBV6-5 and TRBJ1-3; D is unresolved. The V gene's germline CDR1 is MNHEY and CDR2 SVGAGI. The CDR3 sequence is 15 residues long. Trimming left V 5 bases short and J 0 bases short, with 11 bases between. DNA of the CDR3: TGTGCCAGCAGTGGGGTGGGTTACTCTGGAAACACCATATATTTT. Amino acid sequence: CASSGVGYSGNTIYF.

The chain is built from TRBV28 and TRBJ1-2; 7 bases line up with TRBD1. The CDR3 runs to 13 residues. V lost 6 bases to trimming and J lost 8 bases; unmatched junction nucleotides: 9. Germline assignment: CDR1 MDHEN and CDR2 SYDVKM. CDR3 nucleotide sequence: TGTGCCAGCAGGCCGACAGGGACGGTGGGCTACACCTTC. It encodes CASRPTGTVGYTF.

Many counts were recorded for this clonotype. The genes are TRBV18 and TRBJ2-2; 7 nucleotides match TRBD1. The germline gives CDR1 KGHSH, CDR2 LQKENI. This CDR3 has 17 residues. The trim removed 4 bases at V and 1 base at J, leaving 9 bases unmatched. The CDR3 here is CASSHKQGSLNTGELFF. The CDR3 DNA reads TGTGCCAGCTCACATAAACAGGGGTCTCTGAACACCGGGGAGCTGTTTTTT.

At least ten counts were recorded for this clonotype. This rearrangement joins TRBV6-2 or TRBV6-3 to TRBJ2-3, with TRBD2 matching 9 bases. After removal of 0 bases from V and 6 bases from J, the junction contained 10 bases not matched to a gene. CDR3 length: 17 residues. Looked up from germline, CDR1 is MNHEY and CDR2 is SVGEGT. The CDR3 sequence: CASSYSSGGIGLDTQYF. CDR3 DNA sequence: TGTGCCAGCAGTTACTCGAGCGGGGGGATAGGTTTGGATACGCAGTATTTT.

This clonotype has a handful of counts. J is TRBJ2-5 and V is TRBV2; 8 bases agree with TRBD2. CDR3 length: 18 residues. CDR1 and CDR2 from the germline V gene are SNHLY and FYNNEI. J was trimmed by 2 bases and V by 0 bases; bases with no gene match: 11. CDR3 amino acids: CASSEATGGGGHQETQYF. CDR3 coding DNA: TGTGCCAGCAGTGAAGCGACCGGTGGCGGGGGGCATCAAGAGACCCAGTACTTC.

This clonotype was seen at least ten times. The J gene is TRBJ1-6, the V gene TRBV19, with no clear D. Germline V CDR1 and CDR2: LNHDA, SQIVND (reference sequence). This CDR3 is built from 13 residues. Trimming left V 3 bases short and J 9 bases short, with 9 bases between. The CDR3 DNA sequence: TGTGCCAGTAGTATGGAACCCCGTTCACCCCTCCACTTT. Its protein is CASSMEPRSPLHF.

The table lists this clonotype with many counts. The chain recombines TRBV20-1 with TRBJ2-4, with 7 nucleotides matching TRBD2. V trimming: 7 bases; J trimming: 0 bases; junction bases outside the gene matches: 9. This CDR3 contains 15 residues. Germline values: CDR1 DFQATT, CDR2 SNEGSKA (reference sequence). The chain's CDR3 is CSVGRGSLAKNIQYF. In nucleotides, the CDR3 is TGCAGTGTTGGGCGGGGGAGTCTAGCCAAAAACATTCAGTACTTC.